A selection of T cell receptor beta chains follows, all from one sample in a study of cytomegalovirus exposure and HLA in healthy donors. Sequenced by immunoSEQ multiplex PCR; TCRdb stores in-frame clones only, minus some. The sample includes about 200,000 clones, around 90% seen only once; the top ten take roughly 2%. The specimen sequenced was PBMCs. These receptor sequences come from a woman aged 18 to 35 in good health and CMV-seropositive. Both conserved end residues are part of each CDR3. Each record gives: D gene, V gene, clone size, J gene, CDR3 DNA, CDR3 protein. The D gene is left open where the match is weak. Size tells how often a clone was seen (once, few, many) or the class of an expanded clone, and some rows leave it out.

TRBD2	TRBV14	.	TRBJ2-1	TGTGCCAGCAGCCCTGGCAGCGGGAGGGTGAACAATGAGCAGTTCTTC	CASSPGSGRVNNEQFF
.	TRBV7-9	.	TRBJ2-3	TGTGCCAGCAGCCGGGACATGACGGCAGGGGAAAGCACAGATACGCAGTATTTT	CASSRDMTAGESTDTQYF
TRBD1	TRBV9	.	TRBJ2-7	TGTGCCAGCAGCGGACTCGGAAACAGGGGCGACGAGCAGTACTTC	CASSGLGNRGDEQYF
.	TRBV7-2	.	TRBJ1-2	TGTGCCAGCAGCTTAGCGGGAGTGTATGGCTACACCTTC	CASSLAGVYGYTF
.	TRBV5-1	.	TRBJ1-2	TGCGCCAGCAGCTTGGCGCCAGGGGTTAACTATGGCTACACCTTC	CASSLAPGVNYGYTF
TRBD2	TRBV30	.	TRBJ2-7	TGTGCCTGGAGCGGTACAAAGACTAGCGTTTCCTACGAGCAGTACTTC	CAWSGTKTSVSYEQYF
TRBD2	TRBV5-1	.	TRBJ2-2	TGCGCCAGCAGCTTTGTTAGCGGGAGGGGAGCCGGGGAGCTGTTTTTT	CASSFVSGRGAGELFF
TRBD1	TRBV28	.	TRBJ2-7	TGTGCCAGCAGTTTAGGGGGACAGTCCTACGAGCAGTACTTC	CASSLGGQSYEQYF
TRBD2	TRBV7-6	once	TRBJ2-2	TGTGCCAGCAGCACGACTAGCGGCAACACCGGGGAGCTGTTTTTT	CASSTTSGNTGELFF
TRBD1	TRBV5-4	.	TRBJ1-1	TGTGCCAGCAGCTTGGAAGGGGGCGCAGCCACTGAAGCTTTCTTT	CASSLEGGAATEAFF
TRBD2	TRBV7-9	.	TRBJ2-7	TGTGCCAGCAGCAGAGCGGGGGTAGCGGGAGATTACTACGAGCAGTACTTC	CASSRAGVAGDYYEQYF
.	TRBV10-1	.	TRBJ1-4	TGCGCCAGCAGTGAGTCAGCGGCAAATGAAAAACTGTTTTTT	CASSESAANEKLFF
TRBD2	TRBV19	.	TRBJ2-7	TGTGCCAGTAGTTTGGCGGGAGGTTCCTACGAGCAGTACTTC	CASSLAGGSYEQYF
TRBD2	TRBV6-5	.	TRBJ2-7	TGTGCCAGCAGTTACAGGCTAGCGGAGGACCAGCAGTACTTC	CASSYRLAEDQQYF
.	TRBV27	.	TRBJ1-5	TGTGCCAGCAAGGGACATATTAGCAATCAGCCCCAGCATTTT	CASKGHISNQPQHF
.	TRBV7-3	.	TRBJ2-7	TGTGCCAGCAGCTTTGAGGCGTCCGGCTACGAGCAGTACTTC	CASSFEASGYEQYF
TRBD1	TRBV10-3	once	TRBJ2-7	TGTGCCATCAGTGACTCTCGGGACAGGGCATCCTACGAGCAGTACTTC	CAISDSRDRASYEQYF
TRBD1	TRBV28	once	TRBJ2-2	TGTGCCAGCATTCGACAGGGTAAGGCCGGGGAGCTGTTTTTT	CASIRQGKAGELFF
.	TRBV28	once	TRBJ1-1	TGTGCCAGCAGTTTATTTGGGCTTGAAGCTTTCTTT	CASSLFGLEAFF
.	TRBV5-4	.	TRBJ2-7	TGTGCCAGCAGCCCAGATATATTATTCTCCTACGAGCAGTACTTC	CASSPDILFSYEQYF
TRBD2	TRBV30	once	TRBJ2-2	TGTGCCTGGCAAATAGCGGGAACGAACACCGGGGAGCTGTTTTTT	CAWQIAGTNTGELFF
.	TRBV27	.	TRBJ1-5	TGTGCCAGCAGTTCGGGTGGACAGCCCCAGCATTTT	CASSSGGQPQHF
TRBD2	TRBV4-1	.	TRBJ2-7	TGCGCCAGCAGCCAAGAGGGCGGGAGGGCCTACGAGCAGTACTTC	CASSQEGGRAYEQYF
.	TRBV19	.	TRBJ2-7	TGTGCCAGTAGTACGCGACCGGGACTCTCGGCCGAGCAGTACTTC	CASSTRPGLSAEQYF
TRBD2	TRBV4-1	.	TRBJ2-5	TGCGCCAGCAGCCAAGAATCAGGGACTAGCGGGAGTCGGGAGACCCAGTACTTC	CASSQESGTSGSRETQYF
.	TRBV27	.	TRBJ2-7	TGTGCCAGCAGCGCAGGGGTGGGGTACGAGCAGTACTTC	CASSAGVGYEQYF
TRBD1	TRBV28	.	TRBJ1-2	TGTGCCAGCTCTACCCGACAGGGGATCTACTATGGCTACACCTTC	CASSTRQGIYYGYTF
TRBD1	TRBV7-6	.	TRBJ1-1	TGTGCCAGCAGCTTTTCAGGGGGGCAATTGAACACTGAAGCTTTCTTT	CASSFSGGQLNTEAFF
.	TRBV5-1	.	TRBJ2-3	TGCGCCAGTAAGATTACTAGCACAGATACGCAGTATTTT	CASKITSTDTQYF
.	TRBV4-1	once	TRBJ2-7	TGCGCCAGCAGCCAAGATGCAGGGTTAAGCTCCTACGAGCAGTACTTC	CASSQDAGLSSYEQYF
.	TRBV9	.	TRBJ1-1	TGTGCCAGCAGCGTAGGGGGGGGAACGACTGAAGCTTTCTTT	CASSVGGGTTEAFF
.	TRBV19	once	TRBJ1-5	TGTGCCACTTCGACCGGGGGGCTCAATCAGCCCCAGCATTTT	CATSTGGLNQPQHF
.	TRBV29-1	.	TRBJ1-1	TGCAGCGTGGGGGGATCGAACACTGAAGCTTTCTTT	CSVGGSNTEAFF
.	TRBV27	.	TRBJ2-1	TGTGCCAGCAGTTTAATTGGCGGGGATTTTCTTAATGAGCAGTTCTTC	CASSLIGGDFLNEQFF
.	TRBV4-1	once	TRBJ1-4	TGCGCCAGCAGCCAAGGAAATTGGGGGGCTAATGAAAAACTGTTTTTT	CASSQGNWGANEKLFF
.	TRBV18	.	TRBJ2-3	TGTGCCAGCTCATTTCAGGGGAGCACAGATACGCAGTATTTT	CASSFQGSTDTQYF
TRBD2	TRBV2	.	TRBJ2-2	TGTGCCAGCAGTGGGGTAGCGGGAGGGTTCGGGGAGCTGTTTTTT	CASSGVAGGFGELFF
TRBD2	TRBV6-1	.	TRBJ2-3	TGTGCCAGCACCGACGGGAGGAGAGGCACAGATACGCAGTATTTT	CASTDGRRGTDTQYF
.	TRBV12-1	.	TRBJ2-1	TGTGCCAGCAGCTTTGCTAGCGGGAGGTACAATGAGCAGTTCTTC	CASSFASGRYNEQFF
TRBD2	TRBV5-1	.	TRBJ2-7	TGCGCCAGCAGCTTGGCCGGGCGGGGGTCCGAGCAGTACTTC	CASSLAGRGSEQYF
.	TRBV9	.	TRBJ2-3	TGTGCCAGCAGCGTAGGGGGCAGAGTCACAGATACGCAGTATTTT	CASSVGGRVTDTQYF
.	TRBV19	.	TRBJ2-7	TGTGCCAGTAGTATTGCGGAGGGGACGCCGCAGTACTTC	CASSIAEGTPQYF
.	TRBV9	.	TRBJ1-1	TGTGCCAGCAGCACCGAGGACTTCCGAAATGAAGCTTTCTTT	CASSTEDFRNEAFF
TRBD1	TRBV28	.	TRBJ2-7	TGTGCCAGCAGCGCGACAGGGGTTACCTACGAGCAGTACTTC	CASSATGVTYEQYF
TRBD2	TRBV5-1	.	TRBJ2-3	TGCGCCAGCAGCTTGAAGGCGGGGGCCGGGGGGGCAGATACGCAGTATTTT	CASSLKAGAGGADTQYF
.	TRBV6-6	.	TRBJ2-5	TGTGCCACCGGGGGACTGAACCAAGAGACCCAGTACTTC	CATGGLNQETQYF
TRBD1	TRBV18	.	TRBJ2-3	TGTGCCAGCTTCTTCCGGGACAGGGAGAATGATACGCAGTATTTT	CASFFRDRENDTQYF
.	TRBV18	.	TRBJ2-5	TGTGCCAGCTCACCCCTGGAGGGGCTCGGGGAGACCCAGTACTTC	CASSPLEGLGETQYF
TRBD2	TRBV5-1	.	TRBJ2-3	TGCGCCAGCAGCCGATCTGGGACTAGCGGGAGTGCAGATACGCAGTATTTT	CASSRSGTSGSADTQYF
TRBD1	TRBV15	.	TRBJ2-7	TGTGCCACCAGCAGGCACAGGGGAGAGGACGAGCAGTACTTC	CATSRHRGEDEQYF
TRBD1	TRBV19	.	TRBJ1-5	TGTGCCAGTAGATCAGGGGGCGATCAGCCCCAGCATTTT	CASRSGGDQPQHF
TRBD2	TRBV6-4	few	TRBJ2-1	TGTGCCAGCAGTGGGACTAGCGGGAGTTACAATGAGCAGTTCTTC	CASSGTSGSYNEQFF